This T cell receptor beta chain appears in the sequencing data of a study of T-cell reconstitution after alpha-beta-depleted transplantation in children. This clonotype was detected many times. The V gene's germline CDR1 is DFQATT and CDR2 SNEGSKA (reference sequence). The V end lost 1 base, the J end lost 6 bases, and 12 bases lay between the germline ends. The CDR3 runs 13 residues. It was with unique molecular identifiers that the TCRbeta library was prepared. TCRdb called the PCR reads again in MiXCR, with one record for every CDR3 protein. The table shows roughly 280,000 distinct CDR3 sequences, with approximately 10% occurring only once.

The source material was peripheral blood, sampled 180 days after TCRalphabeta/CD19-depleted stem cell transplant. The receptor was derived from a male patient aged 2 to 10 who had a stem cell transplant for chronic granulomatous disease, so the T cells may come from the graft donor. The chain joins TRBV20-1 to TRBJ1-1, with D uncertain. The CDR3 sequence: CSARAALGSEAFF. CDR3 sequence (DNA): TGCAGTGCTAGAGCGGCCCTGGGTTCTGAAGCTTTCTTT.